The rows below give T cell receptor beta chains drawn from one sample of a study of liver allograft versus peripheral blood T cells. MiXCR, run by TCRdb on the reads, gives a single entry per CDR3 protein. The sample gives about 14,000 distinct CDR3 sequences, about 20% of which show up once; roughly 5.2% is in the top ten. Source of these receptors: a human patient who had a liver transplant. Part of the T cell pool may stem from the graft donor. The CDR3 runs from the conserved cysteine through the conserved F or W. Fields, in order: V gene, D gene, J gene, clone size, CDR3 DNA, CDR3 protein. D genes are given only for firm matches. The size field is filled for only some rows; it gives once, few, many or a size class.

>TRBV19|NA|TRBJ2-5|once
TGTGCCTCCCGGGGCCAAGAGACCCAGTACTTC
CASRGQETQYF
>TRBV30|NA|TRBJ1-3|NA
TGTGCCTGGGATAGGAAATTAGGAAACACCATATATTTT
CAWDRKLGNTIYF
>TRBV5-6|NA|TRBJ2-5|NA
TGTGCCAAGCTGGGGTTAGCGAGCGGAGAGACCCAGTACTTC
CAKLGLASGETQYF
>TRBV19|TRBD2|TRBJ2-2|many
TGTGCCAGTAAGGAAAGGACTAGCAACACCGGGGAGCTGTTTTTT
CASKERTSNTGELFF
>TRBV14|NA|TRBJ1-2|many
TGTGCCAGCAGCCATCTAAGGACGGAGGATTTTGGCTACACCTTC
CASSHLRTEDFGYTF
>TRBV29-1|TRBD2|TRBJ2-1|NA
TGCAGCGTTGGGAAGGGACAGGGAATAGGGCTAGCGGGGGGTGGGGAGCAGTTCTTC
CSVGKGQGIGLAGGGEQFF
>TRBV7-9|NA|TRBJ1-2|few
TGTGCCAGCAGCCGGACAGAGAACTATGGCTACACCTTC
CASSRTENYGYTF
>TRBV30|TRBD1|TRBJ1-5|few
TGTGCCTGGAGTGTAGGACAGGGGGCCTATCAGCCCCAGCATTTT
CAWSVGQGAYQPQHF
>TRBV14|NA|TRBJ2-7|NA
TGTGCCAGCAGCCAAGATCCCGCAGGGGCCATGGCCTACGAGCAGTACTTC
CASSQDPAGAMAYEQYF
>TRBV20-1|NA|TRBJ1-1|NA
TGCAGTGCTAGAGATCAAGGGACATGGTCGGCTGAAGCTTTCTTT
CSARDQGTWSAEAFF
>TRBV20-1|NA|TRBJ1-4|NA
TGCAGTGCTAGGGGGTTTGGGGGCCCCGGGGGGCTGTTTTTT
CSARGFGGPGGLFF
>TRBV19|NA|TRBJ1-1|NA
TGTGCCAGTAGTGCCCCACCAGGGTCTGAAGCTTTCTTT
CASSAPPGSEAFF
>TRBV30|TRBD1|TRBJ2-7|many
TGTGCCTGGAGTGTTTCAGGGGGCCGCTACGAGCAGTACTTC
CAWSVSGGRYEQYF
>TRBV19|TRBD1|TRBJ1-4|NA
TGTGCCAGTAGTCCCTCAGGACAGGGGGGTAATGAAAAACTGTTTTTT
CASSPSGQGGNEKLFF
>TRBV6-1|NA|TRBJ1-3|medium-sized
TGTGCCAGCAGTGAAGTCGTTGGGGGGCTCTCTGGAAACACCATATATTTT
CASSEVVGGLSGNTIYF
>TRBV18|TRBD1|TRBJ1-2|NA
TGTGCCAGCTCACCACTGGACAGGGGCTATGGCTACACCTTC
CASSPLDRGYGYTF
>TRBV6-6|NA|TRBJ1-2|many
TGTGCCAGCAGCCGACAAGCCTATGGCTACACCTTC
CASSRQAYGYTF
>TRBV6-1|NA|TRBJ2-7|few
TGTGCCAGCAGTGTCCGGGACGGAGCCTACGAGCAGTACTTC
CASSVRDGAYEQYF
>TRBV18|NA|TRBJ2-2|many
TGTGCCAGCTCACCTGGAGGAAACACCGGGGAGCTGTTTTTT
CASSPGGNTGELFF
>TRBV6-2/TRBV6-3|TRBD1|TRBJ2-2|medium-sized
TGTGCCAGCAGTCCCCACCCATCCGGGACAGGGGGGAACACCGGGGAGCTGTTTTTT
CASSPHPSGTGGNTGELFF
>TRBV7-2|TRBD1|TRBJ2-7|NA
TGTGCCAGCAGCTCACAGGGGGCAGTATACGAGCAGTACTTC
CASSSQGAVYEQYF
>TRBV6-5|NA|TRBJ2-1|few
TGTGCCAGCAGTTCGGGGCTTAGCTCCTACAATGAGCAGTTCTTC
CASSSGLSSYNEQFF
>TRBV19|TRBD1|TRBJ1-3|few
TGTGCCAGTAGTGAACAGGGGAGCTCTGGAAACACCATATATTTT
CASSEQGSSGNTIYF
>TRBV30|NA|TRBJ1-3|few
TGTGCCTGGAATGGGGGGCAGCGCCCGGACCAAATTGGAAACACCATATATTTT
CAWNGGQRPDQIGNTIYF
>TRBV7-2|NA|TRBJ2-7|NA
TGTGCCAGCAGCCCGGGACGGTTACCTAGCGAGCAGTACTTC
CASSPGRLPSEQYF
>TRBV19|TRBD1|TRBJ1-1|many
TGTGCCAGTAGTATCCGGACAGGGAGAGCTGAAGCTTTCTTT
CASSIRTGRAEAFF
>TRBV19|TRBD1|TRBJ1-2|medium-sized
TGTGCCAGTAGTGCCAGGACAGGGGAAGGCTACACCTTC
CASSARTGEGYTF
>TRBV9|NA|TRBJ1-5|few
TGTGCCAGCAGCCCCGAGGGGGGCAGACAGCCCCAGCATTTT
CASSPEGGRQPQHF
>TRBV11-2|TRBD1|TRBJ1-6|few
TGTGCCAGCAGCCGGACAGGGGGCGGGAATTCACCCCTCCACTTT
CASSRTGGGNSPLHF
>TRBV30|NA|TRBJ1-2|NA
TGTGCCTGTACCCTTACGAGTTTCTATGGCTACACCTTC
CACTLTSFYGYTF
>TRBV19|TRBD1|TRBJ1-2|medium-sized
TGTGCCAGTAGTAACGCCAGGGGGGCGGGCTATGGCTACACCTTC
CASSNARGAGYGYTF
>TRBV12-3/TRBV12-4|TRBD1|TRBJ1-2|few
TGTGCCAGCAGGGGGGGGTCGACAGGGACAGACTATGGCTACACCTTC
CASRGGSTGTDYGYTF
>TRBV6-1|TRBD1|TRBJ1-2|medium-sized
TGTGCCAGCAGTGATCGGACAGGGGGAGGCTATGGCTACACCTTC
CASSDRTGGGYGYTF
>TRBV5-4|TRBD1|TRBJ1-2|NA
TGTGCCAGCAGCTTGGACAGGGGCTCTGGCTACACCTTC
CASSLDRGSGYTF
>TRBV27|NA|TRBJ2-1|NA
TGTGCCAGCAGCTTTTTGGGGCAGAGTGAGCAGTTCTTC
CASSFLGQSEQFF
>TRBV19|NA|TRBJ1-4|few
TGTGCCAGTAGTCCCAGGAGATTTGCAACTAATGAAAAACTGTTTTTT
CASSPRRFATNEKLFF
>TRBV30|NA|TRBJ1-6|few
TGTGCCTGGAGTGCCGACAGTAATAATTCACCCCTCCACTTT
CAWSADSNNSPLHF
>TRBV7-9|NA|TRBJ1-2|many
TGTGCCAGCAGCTTGGGGCAGTCTAACTATGGCTACACCTTC
CASSLGQSNYGYTF
>TRBV18|NA|TRBJ1-1|medium-sized
TGTGCCAGCTCACCCGGGGGGAACACTGAAGCTTTCTTT
CASSPGGNTEAFF
>TRBV18|TRBD1|TRBJ1-5|many
TGTGCCAGCTCTTCTCATAGGACAGGGACGGGCCAGCCCCAGCATTTT
CASSSHRTGTGQPQHF
>TRBV2|NA|TRBJ1-2|NA
TGTGCCAGCAGTGTGGGAAACTATGGCTACACCTTC
CASSVGNYGYTF
>TRBV10-2|NA|TRBJ1-5|NA
TGCGCCAGCAGTGAAGGGAACAGTCCCAATCAGCCCCAGCATTTT
CASSEGNSPNQPQHF
>TRBV6-2/TRBV6-3|TRBD1|TRBJ2-7|medium-sized
TGTGCCAGCAGTGACAGGGGGGCCTACGAGCAGTACTTC
CASSDRGAYEQYF
>TRBV18|NA|TRBJ1-1|medium-sized
TGTGCCAGCTCATATACCGGGCTTCAGAACACTGAAGCTTTCTTT
CASSYTGLQNTEAFF
>TRBV19|NA|TRBJ1-2|NA
TGTGCCAGTAGTACGCAGGATTACTATGGCTACACCTTC
CASSTQDYYGYTF
>TRBV18|TRBD1|TRBJ2-3|medium-sized
TGTGCCACTGAGGGACAGGGTGCAGATACGCAGTATTTT
CATEGQGADTQYF
>TRBV7-9|NA|TRBJ1-1|many
TGTGCCAGCAGCGCCGGGACGGAGAACACTGAAGCTTTCTTT
CASSAGTENTEAFF
>TRBV7-9|NA|TRBJ1-1|few
TGTGCCAGCAGCTTATCCCCAAACCTCTGGGCTTTCTTT
CASSLSPNLWAFF
>TRBV5-1|TRBD2|TRBJ2-3|NA
TGCGCCAGCAGCCTCGGGACTAGCGGGGGGGCTAGCACAGATACGCAGTATTTT
CASSLGTSGGASTDTQYF
>TRBV7-9|TRBD1|TRBJ1-2|few
TGTGCCAGCAGCTTAGGGGACAGGGGGGGTAATGGCTACACCTTC
CASSLGDRGGNGYTF
>TRBV18|NA|TRBJ1-1|many
TGTGCCAGCTCACCGCCGGGGGTCAACACTGAAGCTTTCTTT
CASSPPGVNTEAFF
>TRBV7-2|NA|TRBJ1-1|medium-sized
TGTGCCGCGGGGAGAGCCATGAACACTGAAGCTTTCTTT
CAAGRAMNTEAFF
>TRBV5-4|TRBD1|TRBJ1-5|few
TGTGCCAGCAGCTTGGGCCCGGACAGGGTGGGTCAGCCCCAGCATTTT
CASSLGPDRVGQPQHF
>TRBV10-3|TRBD1|TRBJ1-6|NA
TGTGCCATCAGAGGCCGGGACAGAGATGATTCACCCCTCCACTTT
CAIRGRDRDDSPLHF
>TRBV6-1|TRBD2|TRBJ2-5|NA
TGTGCCAGCAGCCTTGCCGGGACTAGCGAGGTGACCCAGTACTTC
CASSLAGTSEVTQYF
>TRBV12-3/TRBV12-4|NA|TRBJ1-6|NA
TGTGCCAGCAGTTTTGGGGGGATCTATTCACCCCTCCACTTT
CASSFGGIYSPLHF
>TRBV6-1|NA|TRBJ1-2|medium-sized
TGTGCCAGCCAGGAGGGAGGCGTCTTAAGGGGCTACACCTTC
CASQEGGVLRGYTF
>TRBV20-1|NA|TRBJ2-1|NA
TGCAGTGCTAGACTAGTAGGGGTCAATGAGCAGTTCTTC
CSARLVGVNEQFF
>TRBV19|TRBD1|TRBJ1-1|medium-sized
TGTGCCAGTAGTACCACCGGGACAGGGGATTCTGAAGCTTTCTTT
CASSTTGTGDSEAFF